The T cell receptor (beta chain) described here comes from a study of blood T cell repertoires in COVID-19. Across the whole study: Material from acute and convalescent COVID-19 was sourced from the United States, Italy and Spain.

Authors' analysis steps: By means of reference gene primer amplification, nucleated cell counts were estimated. TCRdb keeps only in-frame clones here, not all; method: immunoSEQ multiplex PCR. The DNA gave D and trimming, while V, J and clone size come from that table. The sample has some 150,000 clones; 85% to 90% are singletons. The CDR3 extends over 19 amino acids. Trimming took 1 base from V and 0 from J, leaving 17 bases between them. Germline V lookup: CDR1 SGHRS, CDR2 YFSETQ. The clonotype was recovered from a woman between 55 and 75 years old with acute or convalescent COVID-19. What was sequenced was peripheral blood. The rearrangement uses TRBV5-1 and TRBJ2-6; a weak D match, TRBD1 (6 bases). The DNA for the CDR3 is TGCGCCAGCAGCTTGAGGGGTAATACAGGGCTCTCTGGGGCCAACGTCCTGACTTTC. The encoded protein is CASSLRGNTGLSGANVLTF.